The source of this T cell receptor beta chain is a study of blood T cell repertoires in COVID-19. Profiled with immunoSEQ multiplex PCR; TCRdb holds only in-frame clones, not every one. The table lists 150,000 to 200,000 clones, more than 70% of them singletons. The V and J ends lost 6 bases and 0 bases, in that order; junction bases with no gene match: 16. Germline CDR1 and CDR2: SEHNR and FQNEAQ (reference sequence). The CDR3 contains 19 residues. The sample consisted of peripheral blood. The V call is TRBV7-9, the J call TRBJ2-3, with 9 bases that match TRBD2. The TCR sequence derives from a man aged 35 to 55 with active or convalescent COVID-19. The CDR3 sequence: CASRPRPSGGRHSTDTQYF. CDR3 coding DNA: TGTGCCAGCAGACCTAGGCCAAGCGGGGGGCGGCATAGCACAGATACGCAGTATTTT.